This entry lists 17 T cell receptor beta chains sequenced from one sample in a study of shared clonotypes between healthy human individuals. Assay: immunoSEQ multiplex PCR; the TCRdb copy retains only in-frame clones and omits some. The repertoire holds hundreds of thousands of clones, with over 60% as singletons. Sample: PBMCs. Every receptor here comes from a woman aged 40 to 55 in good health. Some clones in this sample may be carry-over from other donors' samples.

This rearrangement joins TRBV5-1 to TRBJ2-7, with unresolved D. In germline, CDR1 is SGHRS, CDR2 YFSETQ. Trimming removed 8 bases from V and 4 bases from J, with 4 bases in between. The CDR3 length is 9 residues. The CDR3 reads CASSYEQYF. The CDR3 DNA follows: TGCGCCAGTTCGTACGAGCAGTACTTC.

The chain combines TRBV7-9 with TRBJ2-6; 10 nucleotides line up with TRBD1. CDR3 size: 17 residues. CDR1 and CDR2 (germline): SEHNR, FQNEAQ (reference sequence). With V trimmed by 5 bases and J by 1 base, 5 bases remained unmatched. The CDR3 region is CASSPGQGRSGANVLTF. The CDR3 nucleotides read TGTGCCAGCAGCCCGGGACAGGGGAGATCTGGGGCCAACGTCCTGACTTTC.

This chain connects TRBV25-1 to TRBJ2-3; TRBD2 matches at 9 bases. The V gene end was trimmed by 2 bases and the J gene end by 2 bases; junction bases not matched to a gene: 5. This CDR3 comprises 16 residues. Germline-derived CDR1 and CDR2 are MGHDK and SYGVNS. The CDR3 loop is CASSEAGGNPTDTQYF. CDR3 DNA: TGTGCCAGCAGTGAAGCGGGAGGGAACCCCACAGATACGCAGTATTTT.

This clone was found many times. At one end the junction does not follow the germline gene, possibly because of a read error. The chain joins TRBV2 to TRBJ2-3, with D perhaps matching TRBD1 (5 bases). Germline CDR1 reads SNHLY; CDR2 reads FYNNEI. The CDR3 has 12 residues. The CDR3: CASSEPTDTQYF. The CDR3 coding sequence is TGTGCCAGCAGTGAACCGACAGACACGCAGTATTTT.

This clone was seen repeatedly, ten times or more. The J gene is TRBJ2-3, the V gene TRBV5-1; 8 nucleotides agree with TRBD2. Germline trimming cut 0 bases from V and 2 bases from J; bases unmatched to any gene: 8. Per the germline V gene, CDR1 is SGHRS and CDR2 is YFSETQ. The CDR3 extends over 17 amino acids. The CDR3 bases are TGCGCCAGCAGCTTGGTAGTCGCGGGAGGAGTCACAGATACGCAGTATTTT. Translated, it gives CASSLVVAGGVTDTQYF.

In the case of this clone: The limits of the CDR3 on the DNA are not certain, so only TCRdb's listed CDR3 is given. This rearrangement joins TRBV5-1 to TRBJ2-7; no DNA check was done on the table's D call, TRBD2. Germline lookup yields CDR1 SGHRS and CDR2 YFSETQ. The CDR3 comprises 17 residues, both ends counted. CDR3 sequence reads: CASSSTLGGGSAYEQYF.

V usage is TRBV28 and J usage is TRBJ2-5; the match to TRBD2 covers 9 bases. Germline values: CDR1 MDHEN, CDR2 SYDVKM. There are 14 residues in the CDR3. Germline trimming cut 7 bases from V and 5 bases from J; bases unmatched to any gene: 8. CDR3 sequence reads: CASKGGRARETQYF. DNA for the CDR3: TGTGCCAGCAAGGGCGGGAGGGCCCGGGAGACCCAGTACTTC.

CDR3 bases: TGTGCCAGCAGCTCCCCGGGAGAGACCCAGTACTTC. Encoded protein: CASSSPGETQYF. The rearrangement joins TRBV7-8 to TRBJ2-5; D not resolved. CDR3 length: 12 amino acids. Germline-derived CDR1 and CDR2 are SGHVS and FQNEAQ. V lost 4 bases to trimming and J lost 4 bases, with 7 bases between them.

The CDR3 here is CSASGDHEQYF. DNA of the CDR3: TGCAGTGCCAGCGGGGACCACGAGCAGTACTTC. The chain uses TRBV20-1 and TRBJ2-5; 7 bases align to TRBD2. The last part of the DNA fits TRBJ2-7 better; the J call may be wrong. Germline CDR1 reads DFQATT; CDR2 reads SNEGSKA (reference sequence). This CDR3 contains 11 residues.

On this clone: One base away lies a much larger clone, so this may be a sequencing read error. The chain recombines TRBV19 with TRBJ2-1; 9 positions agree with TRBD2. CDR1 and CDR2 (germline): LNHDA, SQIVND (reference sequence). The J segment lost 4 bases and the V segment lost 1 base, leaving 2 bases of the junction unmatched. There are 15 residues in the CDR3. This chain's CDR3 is CASSIGLAVYNEQFF. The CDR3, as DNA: TGTGCCAGTAGTATAGGACTAGCGGTTTACAATGAGCAGTTCTTC.

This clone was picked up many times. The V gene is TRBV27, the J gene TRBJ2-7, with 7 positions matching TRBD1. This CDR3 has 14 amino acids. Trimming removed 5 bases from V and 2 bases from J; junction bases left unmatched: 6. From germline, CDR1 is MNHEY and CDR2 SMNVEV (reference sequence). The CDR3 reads CASSLWDRTYEQYF. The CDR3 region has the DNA TGTGCCAGCAGTCTGTGGGACAGAACCTACGAGCAGTACTTC.

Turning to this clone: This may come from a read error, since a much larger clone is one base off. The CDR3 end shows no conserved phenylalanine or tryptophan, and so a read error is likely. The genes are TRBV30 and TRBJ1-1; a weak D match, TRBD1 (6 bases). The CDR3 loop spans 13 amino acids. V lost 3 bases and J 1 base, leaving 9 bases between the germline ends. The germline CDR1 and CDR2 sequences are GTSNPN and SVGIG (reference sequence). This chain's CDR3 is CAWSPDRNTEAFL. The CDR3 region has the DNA TGTGCCTGGAGCCCGGACAGGAACACTGAAGCTTTCCTT.

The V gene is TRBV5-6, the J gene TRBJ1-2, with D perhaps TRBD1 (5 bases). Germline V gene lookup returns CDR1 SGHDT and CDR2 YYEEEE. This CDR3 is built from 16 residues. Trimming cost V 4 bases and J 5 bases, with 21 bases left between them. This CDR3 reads CASSPGGAGPAYGYTF. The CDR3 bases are TGTGCCAGCAGCCCTGGCGGGGCAGGGCCGGCTTATGGCTACACCTTC. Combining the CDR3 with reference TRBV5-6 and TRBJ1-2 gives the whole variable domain DAGVTQSPTHLIKTRGQQVTLRCSPKSGHDTVSWYQQALGQGPQFIFQYYEEEERQRGNFPDRFSGHQFPNYSSELNVNALLLGDSALYLCASSPGGAGPAYGYTFGSGTRLTVV.

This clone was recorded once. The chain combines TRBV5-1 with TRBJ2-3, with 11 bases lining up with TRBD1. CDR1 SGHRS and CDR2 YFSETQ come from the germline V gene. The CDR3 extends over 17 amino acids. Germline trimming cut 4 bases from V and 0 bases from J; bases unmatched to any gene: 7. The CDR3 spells CASSQYGQGASTDTQYF. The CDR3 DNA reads TGCGCCAGCAGCCAATACGGACAGGGGGCTAGCACAGATACGCAGTATTTT.

For the CDR3, the DNA is TGTGCCAGCAGTCTCACAGGGCTGACTGAAGCTTTCTTT. Its translation is CASSLTGLTEAFF. The chain has TRBV27 and TRBJ1-1; the D gene is possibly TRBD1 (6 bases). The CDR3 has 13 amino acids. Deletions cut 5 bases from V and 5 bases from J, with 12 bases between. Germline values: CDR1 MNHEY, CDR2 SMNVEV (reference sequence).

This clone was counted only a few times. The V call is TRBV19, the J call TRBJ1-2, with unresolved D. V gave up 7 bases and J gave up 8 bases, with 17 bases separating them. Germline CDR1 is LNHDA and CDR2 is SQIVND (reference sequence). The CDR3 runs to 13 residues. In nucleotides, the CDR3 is TGTGCCAGTAATGGCGGGCTGCCAGAGGGCTACACCTTC. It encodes CASNGGLPEGYTF.

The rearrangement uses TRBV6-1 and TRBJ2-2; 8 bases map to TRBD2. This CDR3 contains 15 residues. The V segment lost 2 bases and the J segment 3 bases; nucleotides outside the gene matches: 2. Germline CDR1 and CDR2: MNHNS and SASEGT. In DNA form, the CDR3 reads TGTGCCAGCAGTGAATCCGGGAGGGACACCGGGGAGCTGTTTTTT. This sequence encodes CASSESGRDTGELFF.